Below, one T cell receptor beta chain is given with its context. The data originate from a study of blood T cell repertoires in COVID-19. Study context: The study drew acute and convalescent COVID-19 samples from the United States, Italy and Spain.

Source study methods: The authors estimated nucleated cell counts from reference gene primer amplification. Some clones are missing from TCRdb's copy, which holds only in-frame ones; the method was immunoSEQ multiplex PCR. For V, J and clone size, that table is used; D and trimming come from the DNA. The sample includes approximately 300,000 clones, approximately 90% of them seen just once. The CDR3 is 15 residues long. The V end lost 3 bases, the J end lost 8 bases, and 17 bases lay between the germline ends. CDR1 and CDR2 (germline): MNHEY, SMNVEV (reference sequence). This receptor was identified in a woman in her thirties or forties with acute or convalescent COVID-19. Source material: peripheral blood. The J gene is TRBJ2-1, the V gene TRBV27; D is possibly TRBD2 (7 bases). The CDR3 sequence is CASSLAAGEGDEQFF. The CDR3 nucleotides read TGTGCCAGCAGTTTGGCTGCAGGGGAGGGCGATGAGCAGTTCTTC.